One sample yielded the 32 T cell receptor beta chains listed below, sequenced in a study of shared clonotypes between healthy human individuals. Assay used: immunoSEQ multiplex PCR; TCRdb lists only in-frame clones, some missing. The profile shows roughly 500,000 clones, 90% to 96% of them singletons. The sample comprised naive CD4+ T cells sorted from blood. Stated subset: CD45RA+ positively selected. Source of these receptors: a woman in her twenties or thirties in good health.

This chain joins TRBV28 and TRBJ2-5; the match to TRBD1 covers 10 bases. The V gene end was trimmed by 3 bases and the J gene end by 6 bases; junction bases not matched to a gene: 4. The CDR3 has 14 amino acids. The germline V gene has CDR1 MDHEN and CDR2 SYDVKM. CDR3 bases: TGTGCCAGCAGTTTGGACAGGGGGACGAAGACCCAGTACTTC. Amino acid sequence: CASSLDRGTKTQYF.

The chain combines TRBV27 with TRBJ2-2; no clear D. Germline loops: CDR1 MNHEY, CDR2 SMNVEV (reference sequence). The V end lost 10 bases, the J end lost 4 bases, and 22 bases lay between the germline ends. CDR3 length: 16 amino acids. CDR3 sequence reads: CATVAWGAQRTGELFF. The CDR3 DNA reads as TGTGCCACCGTAGCTTGGGGTGCACAACGCACCGGGGAGCTGTTTTTT.

The chain uses TRBV28 and TRBJ2-1; D unclear. Trimming cost V 3 bases and J 7 bases, with 13 bases left between them. The CDR3 length is 14 residues. The V gene's germline CDR1 is MDHEN and CDR2 SYDVKM. The CDR3 nucleotides are TGTGCCAGCAGTTTTCGGCTATGGGGTAATGAGCAGTTCTTC. Its translation is CASSFRLWGNEQFF.

This clone was seen once. The chain carries TRBV5-1 and TRBJ2-2; D gene unclear. Trimming pared 3 bases from V and 1 base from J, leaving 4 bases between. Germline CDR1 SGHRS, CDR2 YFSETQ. The CDR3 runs 13 residues. CDR3 DNA: TGCGCCAGCAGCTCCTTGAACACCGGGGAGCTGTTTTTT. Amino acids: CASSSLNTGELFF.

This chain links TRBV6-5 with TRBJ1-2, with 8 positions matching TRBD1. Germline V gene lookup returns CDR1 MNHEY and CDR2 SVGAGI. The CDR3 has 15 amino acids. With 11 bases clipped from V and 4 bases from J, the junction kept 15 bases outside the gene matches. The CDR3 coding sequence is TGTGCCCGACGACAGGGGAATAAGGTAGTCTATGGCTACACCTTC. Its translation is CARRQGNKVVYGYTF.

The chain is built from TRBV9 and TRBJ1-6; tentative D call: TRBD1 (5 bases). This CDR3 contains 14 residues. V shed 0 bases and J shed 7 bases, with 8 bases lying between them. Germline assignment: CDR1 SGDLS and CDR2 YYNGEE. This CDR3 reads CASSVAGENSPLHF. In DNA form, the CDR3 reads TGTGCCAGCAGCGTAGCGGGGGAAAATTCACCCCTCCACTTT.

The CDR3 bases are TGTGCCACCAGCAGAGATGTCGGCAGGGGTGTCTACAATGAGCAGTTCTTC. Protein: CATSRDVGRGVYNEQFF. The chain has TRBV15 and TRBJ2-1, with TRBD1 as a possible D gene (6 bases). In germline, CDR1 is LNHNV, CDR2 YYDKDF (reference sequence). CDR3 size: 17 residues. Trimming took 0 bases from V and 3 from J, leaving 15 bases between them.

The chain uses TRBV7-2 and TRBJ2-7; TRBD1 agrees at 11 bases. The CDR3 has 14 residues. Per germline, CDR1 SGHTA and CDR2 FQGNSA. Trimming removed 5 bases from V and 5 bases from J; junction bases left unmatched: 5. DNA for the CDR3: TGTGCCAGCAGCCGCGGACAGGGGGCTGACGAGCAGTACTTC. Translated, it gives CASSRGQGADEQYF.

The J gene is TRBJ2-3, the V gene TRBV27; 8 nucleotides line up with TRBD1. J lost 1 base, V lost 1 base, and 13 bases had no gene match. Germline CDR1 is MNHEY and CDR2 is SMNVEV (reference sequence). This CDR3 is 19 amino acids long. DNA for the CDR3: TGTGCCAGCAGTTTATACCTGGACAGGGACGTTCGGGGCACAGATACGCAGTATTTT. Protein: CASSLYLDRDVRGTDTQYF.

The chain recombines TRBV19 with TRBJ1-5, with TRBD1 identical over 9 bases. The CDR3 is 15 residues long. Germline V CDR1 and CDR2: LNHDA, SQIVND (reference sequence). The junction had 5 bases not matched to a gene; V was cut back by 3 bases and J by 5 bases. CDR3 protein: CASSMDRGGYQPQHF. CDR3 bases: TGTGCCAGTAGTATGGACAGGGGAGGTTATCAGCCCCAGCATTTT. Complete variable domain (other parts from reference TRBV19 and TRBJ1-5): DGGITQSPKYLFRKEGQNVTLSCEQNLNHDAMYWYRQDPGQGLRLIYYSQIVNDFQKGDIAEGYSVSREKKESFPLTVTSAQKNPTAFYLCASSMDRGGYQPQHFGDGTRLSIL.

The chain combines TRBV5-4 with TRBJ1-3, with D perhaps matching TRBD1 (5 bases). The length of the CDR3 is 13 residues. V was cut by 0 bases and J by 6 bases, with 7 bases left in between. Germline assignment: CDR1 SGHNT and CDR2 YYREEE (reference sequence). The chain's CDR3 is CASSLDRTNTIYF. The CDR3 bases are TGTGCCAGCAGCTTGGACAGGACAAACACCATATATTTT.

This chain links TRBV18 with TRBJ2-1, with no clear D. The CDR3 runs 17 residues. CDR1 is KGHSH, CDR2 LQKENI, per germline. V was pared by 0 bases and J by 6 bases, with 18 bases between. CDR3 protein: CASSPPAVMKESNEQFF. DNA of the CDR3: TGTGCCAGCTCACCACCCGCGGTGATGAAGGAGAGCAATGAGCAGTTCTTC.

This clone showed up just once. This chain joins TRBV5-1 and TRBJ2-3, with 11 nucleotides matching TRBD2. CDR1 SGHRS and CDR2 YFSETQ come from the germline V gene. This CDR3 is built from 18 residues. Trimming at V came to 5 bases and at J to 3 bases, leaving 14 bases not matched to a gene. In DNA form, the CDR3 reads TGCGCCAGCAGTCCCCTGGGTTGGGCTAGCGGGAGGACAGATACGCAGTATTTT. Residues: CASSPLGWASGRTDTQYF.

The chain recombines TRBV11-2 with TRBJ1-2; perhaps TRBD1 as D (5 bases). The CDR3 has 12 amino acids. The V end lost 5 bases, the J end lost 2 bases, and 6 bases lay between the germline ends. Per the germline V gene, CDR1 is SGHAT and CDR2 is FQNNGV. The CDR3, as DNA: TGTGCCAGCAGCCCAGGGAACTATGGCTACACCTTC. Encoded protein: CASSPGNYGYTF.

The rearrangement links TRBV28 to TRBJ2-7, with 8 bases lining up with TRBD1. Germline assignment: CDR1 MDHEN and CDR2 SYDVKM. The V gene end was trimmed by 8 bases and the J gene end by 5 bases; junction bases not matched to a gene: 11. The CDR3 extends over 14 amino acids. The CDR3 protein is CASSLSGGEHEQYF. The CDR3 bases are TGTGCCAGCTCCCTCTCAGGGGGCGAGCACGAGCAGTACTTC.

A remark on this clone: This sample also contains other DNA sequences that code for the same CDR3. The chain joins TRBV18 to TRBJ2-5; D is unresolved. This CDR3 contains 12 residues. The germline V gene has CDR1 KGHSH and CDR2 LQKENI. Trimming pared 3 bases from V and 0 bases from J, leaving 2 bases between. The CDR3 spells CASSPDQETQYF. In DNA form, the CDR3 reads TGTGCCAGCTCACCGGACCAAGAGACCCAGTACTTC.

The chain employs TRBV11-1 and TRBJ2-5; a weak D match, TRBD1 (5 bases). The J call is in doubt because the DNA end fits TRBJ2-7 better. The V gene's germline CDR1 is SGHAT and CDR2 FQDESV (reference sequence). The length of the CDR3 is 12 residues. This CDR3 reads CASSFRGNEQYF. In DNA, the CDR3 is TGTGCCAGCAGCTTTAGGGGTAACGAGCAGTACTTC.

The chain joins TRBV5-1 to TRBJ2-5; perhaps TRBD2 as D (5 bases). Trimming stripped 4 bases from V and 7 bases from J, with 14 bases between. This CDR3 is 13 amino acids long. The germline CDR1 and CDR2 sequences are SGHRS and YFSETQ. In nucleotides, the CDR3 is TGCGCCAGCAGCGTACCCTCAGAGGGGACCCAGTACTTC. Translating it yields CASSVPSEGTQYF.

The chain has TRBV28 and TRBJ1-2; tentative D call: TRBD1 (5 bases). The CDR3 runs to 14 residues. V was shortened by 4 bases and J by 4 bases, with 13 bases between the two germline ends. CDR1 MDHEN and CDR2 SYDVKM come from the germline V gene. The CDR3 DNA follows: TGTGCCAGCAGTTCTAATTCCAGGGTCTATGGCTACACCTTC. It translates to CASSSNSRVYGYTF.

The chain joins TRBV18 to TRBJ2-1; D remains ambiguous. The CDR3 spans 11 residues. Trimming took 6 bases from V and 9 from J, leaving 9 bases between them. Germline values: CDR1 KGHSH, CDR2 LQKENI. The CDR3, as DNA: TGTGCCAGCTCGTCCTCGAGTGAGCAGTTCTTC. Protein: CASSSSSEQFF.

The chain carries TRBV6-1 and TRBJ1-3; D is unresolved. CDR1 is MNHNS, CDR2 SASEGT, per germline. The CDR3 has 14 residues. V dropped 1 base and J dropped 0 bases, with 4 bases sitting between them. CDR3 in amino acids: CASSEGYSGNTIYF. The CDR3, as DNA: TGTGCCAGCAGTGAAGGCTACTCTGGAAACACCATATATTTT.

In nucleotides, the CDR3 is TGTGCCAGCAGCCAAGTGGGCGTAGATACGCAGTATTTT. Its protein is CASSQVGVDTQYF. The chain has TRBV14 and TRBJ2-3; D ambiguous. The CDR3 length is 13 residues. Deletions cut 1 base from V and 5 bases from J, with 7 bases between. The V gene's germline CDR1 is SGHDN and CDR2 FVKESK.

The chain couples TRBV27 to TRBJ1-1; maybe TRBD1 (6 bases). With 2 bases removed from V and 0 bases from J, the gap between germline ends came to 16 bases. The germline gives CDR1 MNHEY, CDR2 SMNVEV (reference sequence). The CDR3 consists of 17 residues. CDR3: CASSLLQGSMMNTEAFF. CDR3 nucleotide sequence: TGTGCCAGCAGTTTACTGCAGGGGTCCATGATGAACACTGAAGCTTTCTTT.

The chain is built from TRBV11-2 and TRBJ2-3; the D call may be TRBD1 or TRBD2 (5 bases each). CDR3 length equals 15 residues. Germline-derived CDR1 and CDR2 are SGHAT and FQNNGV. The V gene lost 5 bases and the J gene lost 2 bases, with 14 bases spanning the gap. The CDR3 is CASSRGTGTTDTQYF. The CDR3 nucleotides are TGTGCCAGCAGCCGAGGGACGGGGACCACAGATACGCAGTATTTT.

The CDR3 region is CASSYDAISQYF. DNA of the CDR3: TGTGCCAGCAGTTACGACGCCATCTCCCAGTACTTC. This chain links TRBV6-6 with TRBJ2-5; no clear D. Germline V lookup: CDR1 MNHNY, CDR2 SVGAGI (reference sequence). V dropped 2 bases and J dropped 9 bases, with 10 bases sitting between them. The CDR3 is 12 residues long.

The gene calls are TRBV28 and TRBJ2-7; 13 bases agree with TRBD2. Germline CDR1 MDHEN, CDR2 SYDVKM. The CDR3 contains 16 residues. The trim removed 7 bases at V and 3 bases at J, leaving 9 bases unmatched. Here the CDR3 DNA reads TGTGCCAGCACCAAGGCGGGGACTAGCGGGATCTACGAGCAGTACTTC. This sequence encodes CASTKAGTSGIYEQYF.

This chain links TRBV6-7 with TRBJ2-5; D may be TRBD1 or TRBD2 (7 bases each). TRBV6-7 is an ORF, and what it does is uncertain. The V and J ends lost 6 bases and 5 bases respectively, with 16 bases between them. This CDR3 has 14 amino acids. CDR3 loop: CASRQGLGGETQYF. CDR3 sequence (DNA): TGTGCCAGCAGACAGGGGTTGGGAGGGGAGACCCAGTACTTC.

V usage is TRBV19 and J usage is TRBJ2-1; D gene unclear. Germline loops: CDR1 LNHDA, CDR2 SQIVND (reference sequence). The V gene lost 5 bases and the J gene lost 5 bases, with 7 bases spanning the gap. The CDR3 has 12 residues. CDR3 in DNA: TGTGCCAGTAGTGCGGCCGACAATGAGCAGTTCTTC. Residues: CASSAADNEQFF.

This chain links TRBV28 with TRBJ2-7; tentatively, D is TRBD1 (6 bases). This CDR3 is 12 amino acids long. Trimming removed 0 bases at V and 10 bases at J, with 10 bases between. CDR1 is MDHEN, CDR2 SYDVKM, per germline. The CDR3 sequence: CASSLWVGAQYF. CDR3 nucleotide sequence: TGTGCCAGCAGTTTATGGGTGGGGGCACAGTACTTC.

This chain links TRBV27 with TRBJ1-4, with TRBD1 matching over 8 bases. CDR3 length: 16 residues. J lost 8 bases, V lost 5 bases, and 13 bases had no gene match. The germline V gene encodes CDR1 MNHEY and CDR2 SMNVEV (reference sequence). CDR3 sequence: CASSTHRDRTKEKLFF. DNA for the CDR3: TGTGCCAGCAGTACCCACCGGGACAGGACAAAAGAAAAACTGTTTTTT. Full variable domain (remainder filled in from reference TRBV27 and TRBJ1-4): EAQVTQNPRYLITVTGKKLTVTCSQNMNHEYMSWYRQDPGLGLRQIYYSMNVEVTDKGDVPEGYKVSRKEKRNFPLILESPSPNQTSLYFCASSTHRDRTKEKLFFGSGTQLSVL.

The chain combines TRBV29-1 with TRBJ2-5; 9 bases fit TRBD1. Trimming cost V 5 bases and J 4 bases; bases outside gene matches: 2. CDR1 SQVTM and CDR2 ANQGSEA come from the germline V gene. This CDR3 is built from 12 residues. CDR3 bases: TGCAGCGTTAAGGACAGGGGAGAGACCCAGTACTTC. Translation: CSVKDRGETQYF.

The chain links TRBV27 to TRBJ2-3; 13 positions match TRBD2. CDR1 and CDR2 (germline): MNHEY, SMNVEV (reference sequence). The CDR3 consists of 19 residues. After removal of 3 bases from V and 0 bases from J, the junction contained 9 bases not matched to a gene. CDR3 region: CASSFSRTSGSMSTDTQYF. CDR3 bases: TGTGCCAGCAGTTTTTCACGGACTAGCGGGAGTATGAGCACAGATACGCAGTATTTT.